What follows are 2 T cell receptor beta chains derived from one specimen sequenced in a study of blood T cell repertoires in COVID-19. Assay used: immunoSEQ multiplex PCR; TCRdb lists only in-frame clones, some missing. Among about 110,000 clones listed, roughly 84% were seen once. Sequenced material: peripheral blood. The receptors come from a woman aged 70-85 years who had recovered from COVID-19.

This clone was detected once. This chain connects TRBV4-2 to TRBJ2-1; 7 bases fit TRBD2. Unmatched junction bases numbered 7, after V lost 6 bases and J lost 8 bases. The CDR3 runs 13 residues. Germline assignment: CDR1 LGHNA and CDR2 YNFKEQ. This CDR3 is CASSPGLVDEQFF. CDR3 DNA sequence: TGTGCCAGCAGTCCCGGACTAGTCGATGAGCAGTTCTTC.

The chain carries TRBV4-2 and TRBJ2-5; possible D gene TRBD2, 6 bases. This CDR3 contains 15 residues. The germline gives CDR1 LGHNA, CDR2 YNFKEQ. Trimming removed 0 bases from V and 2 bases from J, with 10 bases in between. In DNA form, the CDR3 reads TGTGCCAGCAGCCAAGAACCCGCGGGGCAAGAGACCCAGTACTTC. The encoded protein is CASSQEPAGQETQYF.